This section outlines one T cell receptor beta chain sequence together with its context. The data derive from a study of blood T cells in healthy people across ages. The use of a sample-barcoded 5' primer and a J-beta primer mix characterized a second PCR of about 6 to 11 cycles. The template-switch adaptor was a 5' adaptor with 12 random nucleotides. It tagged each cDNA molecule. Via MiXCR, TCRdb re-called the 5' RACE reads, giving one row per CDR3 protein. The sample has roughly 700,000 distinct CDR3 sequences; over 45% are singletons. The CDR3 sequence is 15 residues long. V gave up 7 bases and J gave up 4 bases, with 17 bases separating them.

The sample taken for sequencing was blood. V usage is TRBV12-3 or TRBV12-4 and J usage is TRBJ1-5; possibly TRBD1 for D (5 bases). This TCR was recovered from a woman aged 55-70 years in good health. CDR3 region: CASTTRGRGNQPQHF. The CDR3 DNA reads TGTGCCAGCACCACACGGGGCCGCGGAAATCAGCCCCAGCATTTT.